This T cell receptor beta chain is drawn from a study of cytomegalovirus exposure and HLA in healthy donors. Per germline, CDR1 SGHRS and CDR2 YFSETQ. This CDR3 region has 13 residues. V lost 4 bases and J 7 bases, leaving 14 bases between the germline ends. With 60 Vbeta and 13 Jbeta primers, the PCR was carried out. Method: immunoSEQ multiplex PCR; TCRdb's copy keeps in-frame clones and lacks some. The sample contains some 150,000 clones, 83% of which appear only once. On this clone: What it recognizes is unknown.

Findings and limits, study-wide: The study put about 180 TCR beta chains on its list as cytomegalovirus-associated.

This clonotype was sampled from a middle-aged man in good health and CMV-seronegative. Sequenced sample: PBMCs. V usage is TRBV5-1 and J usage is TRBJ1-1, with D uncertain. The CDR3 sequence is CASSPKTTLEAFF. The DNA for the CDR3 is TGCGCCAGCAGCCCTAAAACGACTCTTGAAGCTTTCTTT.